The 26 T cell receptor beta chains below all came from one sample that was sequenced in a study of blood T cell repertoires in COVID-19. Assay used: immunoSEQ multiplex PCR; TCRdb lists only in-frame clones, some missing. The sample consists of about 190,000 clones, about 90% of them appearing once. The sequenced sample consisted of peripheral blood. The receptors come from a man aged 18 to 29 with active or convalescent COVID-19.

The rearrangement links TRBV9 to TRBJ1-6, with a tentative D call TRBD1 (5 bases). This CDR3 has 13 residues. The V and J ends lost 4 bases and 10 bases respectively, with 12 bases between them. Germline V CDR1 and CDR2: SGDLS, YYNGEE. CDR3 coding DNA: TGTGCCAGCAGCATGGGCGGGGGGTCACCCCTCCACTTT. Its protein is CASSMGGGSPLHF.

This chain connects TRBV2 to TRBJ2-1, with 12 bases identical to TRBD2. V lost 6 bases, J lost 4 bases, and 10 bases stayed unmatched. Germline V gene data show CDR1 as SNHLY and CDR2 as FYNNEI. The CDR3 is 17 amino acids. The CDR3 DNA reads as TGTGCCAGCAGACCCCCCACCGGGACTAGCGGGTACAATGAGCAGTTCTTC. Protein: CASRPPTGTSGYNEQFF.

V gene TRBV10-2 combines with J gene TRBJ2-1; 9 positions match TRBD2. The germline CDR1 and CDR2 sequences are WSHSY and SAAADI. The V segment lost 0 bases and the J segment 4 bases; nucleotides outside the gene matches: 1. The CDR3 covers 15 residues. For the CDR3, the DNA is TGCGCCAGCAGTGAGTCCCTAGCGGGGTACAATGAGCAGTTCTTC. As protein: CASSESLAGYNEQFF.

The chain employs TRBV4-1 and TRBJ2-1; D might be TRBD1 (6 bases). V lost 1 base, J lost 0 bases, and 13 bases lay in between. The germline V gene encodes CDR1 MGHRA and CDR2 YSYEKL. CDR3 length: 17 residues. The CDR3 bases are TGCGCCAGCAGCCAAGCATTCGACAGGTCCTCCTACAATGAGCAGTTCTTC. Its protein product is CASSQAFDRSSYNEQFF.

The V and J genes are TRBV10-1 and TRBJ2-1; 11 bases match TRBD2. Per the germline V gene, CDR1 is WNHNN and CDR2 is SYGVQD (reference sequence). This CDR3 is 15 amino acids long. The V gene end was trimmed by 2 bases and the J gene end by 4 bases; junction bases not matched to a gene: 1. The DNA of the CDR3 is TGCGCCAGCAGTGAGGGACTAGCGGGTTACAATGAGCAGTTCTTC. Its translation is CASSEGLAGYNEQFF.

The genes are TRBV7-3 and TRBJ1-2, with a weak D call TRBD1 (6 bases). The CDR3 length is 14 residues. The germline V and J ends were trimmed by 5 bases and 8 bases, with 18 bases remaining between them. The germline V gene has CDR1 SGHTA and CDR2 FQGTGA. CDR3 nucleotide sequence: TGTGCCAGCAGCCGCACAGGGAGATCGGACGGCTACACCTTC. As protein: CASSRTGRSDGYTF.

The chain links TRBV2 to TRBJ1-6, with 9 bases aligning to TRBD1. The CDR3 extends over 18 amino acids. Unmatched junction bases numbered 18, after V lost 5 bases and J lost 10 bases. In germline, CDR1 is SNHLY, CDR2 FYNNEI. The CDR3 DNA is TGTGCCAGCAGTCTCCCCCCCTTCGGGGACAGGGCACGGTCACCCCTCCACTTT. Residues: CASSLPPFGDRARSPLHF.

The chain recombines TRBV2 with TRBJ2-4, with D possibly matching TRBD2 (6 bases). The V gene lost 1 base and the J gene lost 0 bases, with 10 bases spanning the gap. The CDR3 has 16 residues. Germline-derived CDR1 and CDR2 are SNHLY and FYNNEI. CDR3 bases: TGTGCCAGCAGTGAAGTAGGGACTTTAGCCAAAAACATTCAGTACTTC. This encodes CASSEVGTLAKNIQYF. Supplemented by reference TRBV2 and TRBJ2-4, the full variable domain reads EPEVTQTPSHQVTQMGQEVILRCVPISNHLYFYWYRQILGQKVEFLVSFYNNEISEKSEIFDDQFSVERPDGSNFTLKIRSTKLEDSAMYFCASSEVGTLAKNIQYFGAGTRLSVL.

The gene calls are TRBV5-8 and TRBJ1-5, with no clear D. The ends were cut back, 4 bases at V and 0 bases at J, with 11 bases in the middle. The CDR3 runs 15 residues. CDR1 and CDR2 from the germline V gene are SGHTS and YDEGEE. The CDR3 here is CASSVDGDSNQPQHF. For the CDR3, the DNA is TGTGCCAGCAGCGTGGACGGGGATAGCAATCAGCCCCAGCATTTT.

In regard to this clone: Other DNA variants within this sample encode the same CDR3. The chain employs TRBV5-4 and TRBJ2-5, with a tentative D call TRBD2 (5 bases). This CDR3 contains 13 residues. CDR1 and CDR2 (germline): SGHNT, YYREEE (reference sequence). V lost 0 bases and J 2 bases, leaving 5 bases between the germline ends. CDR3 amino acids: CASSLGLQETQYF. The CDR3 nucleotides are TGTGCCAGCAGCTTGGGACTACAAGAGACCCAGTACTTC.

This clone was detected only once. This chain uses TRBV6-2 or TRBV6-3 with TRBJ1-2, with no clear D. CDR1 MNHEY and CDR2 SVGEGT come from the germline V gene. The V gene lost 2 bases and the J gene lost 10 bases, with 8 bases spanning the gap. There are 11 residues in the CDR3. The CDR3 loop reads CASSYPEDYTF. CDR3 nucleotide sequence: TGTGCCAGCAGTTACCCCGAGGACTACACCTTC.

The chain employs TRBV5-1 and TRBJ1-3; the match to TRBD1 covers 7 bases. This CDR3 has 18 amino acids. CDR1 and CDR2 from the germline V gene are SGHRS and YFSETQ. Unmatched junction bases numbered 9, after V lost 0 bases and J lost 0 bases. CDR3 DNA sequence: TGCGCCAGCAGCTTGGGCTACGGGACAGTAAGCTCTGGAAACACCATATATTTT. Translating gives CASSLGYGTVSSGNTIYF.

The chain carries TRBV9 and TRBJ2-1, with a tentative D call TRBD2 (6 bases). The CDR3 has 16 residues. Trimming removed 4 bases at V and 0 bases at J, with 14 bases between. Germline assignment: CDR1 SGDLS and CDR2 YYNGEE. In DNA form, the CDR3 reads TGTGCCAGCAGCTATTTCGGGGGAGACTCCTACAATGAGCAGTTCTTC. As protein: CASSYFGGDSYNEQFF.

This sequence joins TRBV7-2 and TRBJ1-1, with 8 bases that match TRBD1. There are 12 residues in the CDR3. Looked up from germline, CDR1 is SGHTA and CDR2 is FQGNSA. V shed 2 bases, J shed 10 bases, and the junction held 3 bases outside the gene matches. For the CDR3, the DNA is TGTGCCAGCAGCTTACCCAGGGGGCCAGCTTTCTTT. The encoded protein is CASSLPRGPAFF. The full variable domain, completed using reference TRBV7-2 and TRBJ1-1, is GAGVSQSPSNKVTEKGKDVELRCDPISGHTALYWYRQSLGQGLEFLIYFQGNSAPDKSGLPSDRFSAERTGGSVSTLTIQRTQQEDSAVYLCASSLPRGPAFFGQGTRLTVV.

The genes are TRBV2 and TRBJ2-4, with 11 bases lining up with TRBD2. Per the germline V gene, CDR1 is SNHLY and CDR2 is FYNNEI. V lost 4 bases to trimming and J lost 1 base; unmatched junction nucleotides: 0. The CDR3 contains 15 residues. The DNA for the CDR3 is TGTGCCAGCAGTGCTAGCGGGGGGGCCAAAAACATTCAGTACTTC. Encoded protein: CASSASGGAKNIQYF.

The chain joins TRBV16 to TRBJ1-6, with no clear D. The CDR3 sequence is 15 residues long. Trimming removed 0 bases from V and 4 bases from J, with 7 bases in between. Germline V gives CDR1 KGHSY, CDR2 FQNENV. The CDR3, as DNA: TGTGCCAGCAGCCAATCGGAACAGTATAATTCACCCCTCCACTTT. Its protein product is CASSQSEQYNSPLHF.

The chain is built from TRBV4-2 and TRBJ2-4; 9 bases are shared with TRBD2. The ends lost 0 bases at V and 8 bases at J; junction bases unmatched: 17. From germline, CDR1 is LGHNA and CDR2 YNFKEQ. This CDR3 is 19 amino acids long. CDR3: CASSQERNLGSGSHYIQYF. The CDR3 DNA reads TGTGCCAGCAGCCAAGAACGAAATCTAGGTAGCGGGAGTCATTACATTCAGTACTTC.

This chain uses TRBV7-3 with TRBJ2-1; 7 bases fit TRBD2. CDR1 and CDR2 (germline): SGHTA, FQGTGA. The CDR3 is 12 amino acids. V lost 4 bases and J lost 10; bases outside the gene matches: 4. In DNA, the CDR3 is TGTGCCAGCAGCTCAGAAGCGGGAGAGCAGTTCTTC. Its protein is CASSSEAGEQFF. Together with reference TRBV7-3 and TRBJ2-1, the CDR3 gives the full variable domain: GAGVSQTPSNKVTEKGKYVELRCDPISGHTALYWYRQSLGQGPEFLIYFQGTGAADDSGLPNDRFFAVRPEGSVSTLKIQRTERGDSAVYLCASSSEAGEQFFGPGTRLTVL.

This clone was observed a single time. Here the CDR3 DNA reads TGTGCCAGTAGTATTGGTCCGGGTAACTATGGCTACACCTTC. Encoded protein: CASSIGPGNYGYTF. The chain has TRBV19 and TRBJ1-2; D not resolved. The CDR3 is made up of 14 amino acids. V dropped 3 bases and J dropped 1 base, with 9 bases sitting between them. The germline CDR1 and CDR2 sequences are LNHDA and SQIVND (reference sequence).

This clone appeared a few times. V is TRBV4-1 and J is TRBJ2-5; 12 positions agree with TRBD2. J gave up 5 bases and V 0 bases, and 22 bases lay outside the gene matches. The CDR3 runs 22 residues. Germline V gene data show CDR1 as MGHRA and CDR2 as YSYEKL. The CDR3: CASSQDHFSSTSGSARWETQYF. DNA for the CDR3: TGCGCCAGCAGCCAAGATCATTTTTCGTCGACTAGCGGGAGCGCAAGGTGGGAGACCCAGTACTTC.

This chain connects TRBV2 to TRBJ2-7, with D possibly being TRBD1 (5 bases). V lost 2 bases, J lost 4 bases, and 9 bases lay in between. The CDR3 is 13 amino acids. Germline CDR1 is SNHLY and CDR2 is FYNNEI. The CDR3 sequence is CASSELQGYEQYF. CDR3 sequence (DNA): TGTGCCAGCAGTGAACTGCAGGGATACGAGCAGTACTTC.

The chain employs TRBV30 and TRBJ1-5; 7 positions agree with TRBD1. Per germline, CDR1 GTSNPN and CDR2 SVGIG (reference sequence). V was clipped by 4 bases and J by 5 bases; unmatched bases: 5. This CDR3 is built from 13 residues. CDR3 residues: CAWTDRVDQPQHF. DNA for the CDR3: TGTGCCTGGACCGACAGGGTCGATCAGCCCCAGCATTTT.

This sequence joins TRBV11-2 and TRBJ1-2, with D unclear. This CDR3 has 11 residues. The germline V and J ends were trimmed by 3 bases and 5 bases, with 4 bases remaining between them. Germline V CDR1 and CDR2: SGHAT, FQNNGV. The CDR3 here is CASSFVYGYTF. The CDR3 nucleotides are TGTGCCAGCAGCTTCGTTTATGGCTACACCTTC.

The chain links TRBV6-7 to TRBJ2-4, with D possibly being TRBD2 (6 bases). TRBV6-7 has ORF status, its function being uncertain. Trimming pared 8 bases from V and 0 bases from J, leaving 8 bases between. The CDR3 is 13 residues long. CDR3 sequence: CASGGIAKNIQYF. The CDR3 nucleotides read TGTGCCAGCGGGGGGATAGCCAAAAACATTCAGTACTTC.

V usage is TRBV7-3 and J usage is TRBJ2-3, with 9 bases lining up with TRBD2. The ends lost 2 bases at V and 5 bases at J; junction bases unmatched: 8. The CDR3 length is 16 residues. Germline lookup yields CDR1 SGHTA and CDR2 FQGTGA. CDR3 in DNA: TGTGCCAGCAGCTTATATGCGGGGGGGCATTTAGATACGCAGTATTTT. Translated, it gives CASSLYAGGHLDTQYF. Full variable domain (outside the CDR3, taken from reference TRBV7-3 and TRBJ2-3): GAGVSQTPSNKVTEKGKYVELRCDPISGHTALYWYRQSLGQGPEFLIYFQGTGAADDSGLPNDRFFAVRPEGSVSTLKIQRTERGDSAVYLCASSLYAGGHLDTQYFGPGTRLTVL.

This clone occurred once. The J gene is TRBJ2-1, the V gene TRBV21-1; the table's D call TRBD1 went unverified against the DNA. TRBV21-1 is reported as a pseudogene. This CDR3 has 16 amino acids. CDR3 in DNA: TGTGCCAGCAGCAATTATACAGGGGGCGGTTACAATGAGCAGTTCTTC. Residues: CASSNYTGGGYNEQFF.